This TCR beta chain was recorded in a study of cytomegalovirus exposure and HLA in healthy donors. While unrecorded immune exposures were likely, the donors were nominally healthy when sampled. A remark on this clone: Its matching antigen is unknown.

PCR amplification relied on 60 Vbeta primers (plus 13 Jbeta primers). TCRdb's copy holds only in-frame clones and misses some; the assay was immunoSEQ multiplex PCR. The sample carries some 80,000 clones, over 65% recorded once. Overall study results and limits: Analysis performed later showed TCR beta chains linked to HLA being more clonally expanded than equally common others. The authors judged a highly shared variant cluster likely a sequencing artifact.

The V segment lost 2 bases and the J segment 1 base; nucleotides outside the gene matches: 6. CDR1 and CDR2 from the germline V gene are MGHDK and SYGVNS. The CDR3 consists of 16 residues. The genes are TRBV25-1 and TRBJ2-5, with 8 bases lining up with TRBD2. The sequenced sample was PBMCs. The receptor was derived from a man aged 45-65 years in good health and CMV-seronegative. The CDR3 sequence: CASSEGLAGLQETQYF. As DNA, the CDR3 is TGTGCCAGCAGTGAAGGGTTAGCGGGGCTCCAAGAGACCCAGTACTTC. The full variable domain, in which reference TRBV25-1 and TRBJ2-5 provide the parts outside the CDR3, is EADIYQTPRYLVIGTGKKITLECSQTMGHDKMYWYQQDPGMELHLIHYSYGVNSTEKGDLSSESTVSRIRTEHFPLTLESARPSHTSQYLCASSEGLAGLQETQYFGPGTRLLVL.